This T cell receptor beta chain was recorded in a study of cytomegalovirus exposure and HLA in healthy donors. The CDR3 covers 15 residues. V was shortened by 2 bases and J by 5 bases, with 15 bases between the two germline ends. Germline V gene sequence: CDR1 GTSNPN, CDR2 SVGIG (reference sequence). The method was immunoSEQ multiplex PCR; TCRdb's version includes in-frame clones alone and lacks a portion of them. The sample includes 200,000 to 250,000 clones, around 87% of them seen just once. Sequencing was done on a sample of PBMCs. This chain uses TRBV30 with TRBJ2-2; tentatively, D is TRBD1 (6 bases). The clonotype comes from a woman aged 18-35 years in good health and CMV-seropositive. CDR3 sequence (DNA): TGTGCCTGGAGTCGGGTTAGGGGGTATACCGGGGAGCTGTTTTTT. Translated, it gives CAWSRVRGYTGELFF. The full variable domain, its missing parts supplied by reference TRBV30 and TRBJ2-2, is SQTIHQWPATLVQPVGSPLSLECTVEGTSNPNLYWYRQAAGRGLQLLFYSVGIGQISSEVPQNLSASRPQDRQFILSSKKLLLSDSGFYLCAWSRVRGYTGELFFGEGSRLTVL.